The TCR beta chain under discussion was sequenced for a study of OX40 agonist ivuxolimab in advanced cancers. Study-wide background: Aged 23 to 79 with a mean of 60 years, they were under 85% male.

The method was immunoSEQ multiplex PCR; TCRdb's version includes in-frame clones alone and lacks a portion of them. The sample lists 70,000 or so clones, about 86% occurring once. The specimen comprised CD4+ or CD8+ T cells sorted from blood, sampled in a trial of the OX40 agonist ivuxolimab. The sequence derives from an adult with an advanced solid tumor such as melanoma, head and neck, liver or kidney cancer.

The CDR3 nucleotides read TGTGCCAGCATCGACGACCCGGGACAGGGGGGTTACGAGCAGTACTTC. Amino acid sequence: CASIDDPGQGGYEQYF. The chain has TRBV28 and TRBJ2-7; 11 positions agree with TRBD1. This CDR3 is built from 16 residues. The trim removed 7 bases at V and 4 bases at J, leaving 12 bases unmatched. Per germline, CDR1 MDHEN and CDR2 SYDVKM.